The following is a TCR beta chain sequence with its context. This sample is part of a study of blood T cell repertoires in COVID-19. Original processing methods: Amplifying reference gene primers gave estimates of nucleated cell counts. Method: immunoSEQ multiplex PCR; TCRdb's copy keeps in-frame clones and lacks some. The V and J calls and clone size were taken over from that table, and D and trimming were inferred from the DNA. The sample consists of approximately 150,000 clones, about 92% of them appearing once. The germline V gene encodes CDR1 LNHDA and CDR2 SQIVND (reference sequence). CDR3 size: 14 residues. The germline V and J ends were trimmed by 3 bases and 6 bases, with 15 bases remaining between them.

This TCR was recovered from a woman aged 60 to 75 with COVID-19, enrolled during active disease. Sample: peripheral blood. The chain links TRBV19 to TRBJ2-7; tentatively, D is TRBD2 (6 bases). The CDR3 here is CASSISPGAGEQYF. The CDR3, as DNA: TGTGCCAGTAGTATCAGTCCAGGAGCGGGCGAGCAGTACTTC. Using reference TRBV19 and TRBJ2-7 for the parts outside the CDR3, the full variable domain is DGGITQSPKYLFRKEGQNVTLSCEQNLNHDAMYWYRQDPGQGLRLIYYSQIVNDFQKGDIAEGYSVSREKKESFPLTVTSAQKNPTAFYLCASSISPGAGEQYFGPGTRLTVT.